This T cell receptor beta chain was profiled in a study of lymphopenia after photon versus proton radiotherapy. In regard to this clone: Its matching antigen is unknown.

V was cut by 0 bases and J by 1 base, with 6 bases left in between. CDR1 MNHEY and CDR2 SVGAGI come from the germline V gene. CDR3 length equals 15 residues. Generated by immunoSEQ multiplex PCR, the TCRdb table keeps only in-frame clones and is missing some. The profile shows more than 70,000 clones, 83% of them singletons. Study-wide findings and caveats: Proton therapy kept repertoires fairly stable, unlike photons, which gained effector/memory cells. After the lymphocyte nadir, photon-treated repertoires showed oligoclonal expansion, especially of CD8+ Temra cells. A bigger post-nadir fall in TCR diversity correlated inversely with survival time in deceased patients.

The sample here was peripheral blood, taken from a patient treated with proton-based radiotherapy. The receptor was derived from a man aged 55-75 years with pancreatic cancer. The chain is built from TRBV6-5 and TRBJ2-2; no firm D call. The CDR3 here is CASSYSRLNTGELFF. The CDR3 region has the DNA TGTGCCAGCAGTTACTCACGTCTGAACACCGGGGAGCTGTTTTTT.